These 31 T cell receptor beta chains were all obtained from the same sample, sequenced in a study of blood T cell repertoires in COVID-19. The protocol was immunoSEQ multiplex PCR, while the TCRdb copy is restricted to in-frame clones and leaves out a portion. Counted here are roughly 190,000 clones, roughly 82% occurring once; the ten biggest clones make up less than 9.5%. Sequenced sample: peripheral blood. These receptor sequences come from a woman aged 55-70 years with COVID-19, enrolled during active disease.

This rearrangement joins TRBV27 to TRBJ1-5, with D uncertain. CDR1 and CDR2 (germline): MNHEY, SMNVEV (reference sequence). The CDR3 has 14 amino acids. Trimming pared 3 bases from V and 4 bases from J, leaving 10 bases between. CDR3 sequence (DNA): TGTGCCAGCAGTTTCGTGGGGAGGAATCAGCCCCAGCATTTT. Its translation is CASSFVGRNQPQHF.

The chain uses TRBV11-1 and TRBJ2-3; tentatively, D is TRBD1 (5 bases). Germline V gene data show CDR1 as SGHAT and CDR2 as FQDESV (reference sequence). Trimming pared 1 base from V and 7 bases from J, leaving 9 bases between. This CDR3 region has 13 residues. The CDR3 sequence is CASSLDQGNTQYF. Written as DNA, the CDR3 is TGTGCCAGCAGCTTAGATCAGGGAAATACGCAGTATTTT. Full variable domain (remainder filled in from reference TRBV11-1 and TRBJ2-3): EAEVAQSPRYKITEKSQAVAFWCDPISGHATLYWYRQILGQGPELLVQFQDESVVDDSQLPKDRFSAERLKGVDSTLKIQPAELGDSAMYLCASSLDQGNTQYFGPGTRLTVL.

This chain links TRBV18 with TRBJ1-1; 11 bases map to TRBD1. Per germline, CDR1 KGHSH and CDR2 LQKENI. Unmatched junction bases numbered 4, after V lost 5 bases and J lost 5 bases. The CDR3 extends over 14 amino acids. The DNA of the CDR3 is TGTGCCAGCTCAGCGGGGACAGGGGGTACTGAAGCTTTCTTT. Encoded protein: CASSAGTGGTEAFF.

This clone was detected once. The CDR3 loop is CASSSDREVGNEQFF. The CDR3 nucleotides are TGTGCCAGTAGTTCGGACAGGGAGGTGGGCAATGAGCAGTTCTTC. The V gene is TRBV19, the J gene TRBJ2-1; TRBD1 matches 8 bases. J was trimmed by 6 bases and V by 5 bases; bases with no gene match: 9. Germline values: CDR1 LNHDA, CDR2 SQIVND (reference sequence). This CDR3 region has 15 residues. The full variable domain, in which reference TRBV19 and TRBJ2-1 provide the parts outside the CDR3, is DGGITQSPKYLFRKEGQNVTLSCEQNLNHDAMYWYRQDPGQGLRLIYYSQIVNDFQKGDIAEGYSVSREKKESFPLTVTSAQKNPTAFYLCASSSDREVGNEQFFGPGTRLTVL.

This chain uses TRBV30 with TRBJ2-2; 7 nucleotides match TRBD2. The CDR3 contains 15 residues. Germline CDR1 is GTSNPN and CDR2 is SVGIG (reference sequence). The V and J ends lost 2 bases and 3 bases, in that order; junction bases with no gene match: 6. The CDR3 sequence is CAWSIGEGHTGELFF. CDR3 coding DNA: TGTGCCTGGAGTATCGGGGAGGGACACACCGGGGAGCTGTTTTTT.

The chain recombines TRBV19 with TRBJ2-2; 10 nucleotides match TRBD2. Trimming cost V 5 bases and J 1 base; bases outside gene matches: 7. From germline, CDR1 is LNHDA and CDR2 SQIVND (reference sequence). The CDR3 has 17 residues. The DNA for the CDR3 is TGTGCCAGTAGTCTCTTGGCTAGCGGGAGGAACACCGGGGAGCTGTTTTTT. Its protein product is CASSLLASGRNTGELFF.

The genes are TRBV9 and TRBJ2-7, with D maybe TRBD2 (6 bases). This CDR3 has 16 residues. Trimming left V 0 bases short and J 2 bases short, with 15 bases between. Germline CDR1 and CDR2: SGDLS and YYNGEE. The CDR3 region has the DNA TGTGCCAGCAGCGTAGAAAGTTCGGGAGACCCCTACGAGCAGTACTTC. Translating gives CASSVESSGDPYEQYF. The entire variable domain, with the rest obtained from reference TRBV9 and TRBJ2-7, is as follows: DSGVTQTPKHLITATGQRVTLRCSPRSGDLSVYWYQQSLDQGLQFLIQYYNGEERAKGNILERFSAQQFPDLHSELNLSSLELGDSALYFCASSVESSGDPYEQYFGPGTRLTVT.

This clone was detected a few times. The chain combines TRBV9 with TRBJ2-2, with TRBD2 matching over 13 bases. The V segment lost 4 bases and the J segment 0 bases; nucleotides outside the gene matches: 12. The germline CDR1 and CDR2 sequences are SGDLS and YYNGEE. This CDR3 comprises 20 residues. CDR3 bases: TGTGCCAGCAGCCTACGACTAGCGGGGGGTTTTTTTACGAACACCGGGGAGCTGTTTTTT. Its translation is CASSLRLAGGFFTNTGELFF.

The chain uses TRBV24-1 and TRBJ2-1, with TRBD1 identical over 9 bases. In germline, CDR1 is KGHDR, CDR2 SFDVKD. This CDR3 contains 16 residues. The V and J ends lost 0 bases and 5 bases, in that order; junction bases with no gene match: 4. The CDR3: CATSDLKDRGNNEQFF. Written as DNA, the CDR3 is TGTGCCACCAGTGATTTGAAGGACAGGGGAAACAATGAGCAGTTCTTC.

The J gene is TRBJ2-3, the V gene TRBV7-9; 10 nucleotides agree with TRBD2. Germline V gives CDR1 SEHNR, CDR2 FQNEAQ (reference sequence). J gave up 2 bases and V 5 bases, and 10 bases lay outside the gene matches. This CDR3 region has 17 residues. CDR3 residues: CASSPLLAGEHTDTQYF. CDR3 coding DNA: TGTGCCAGCAGCCCTCTCCTAGCGGGGGAGCACACAGATACGCAGTATTTT.

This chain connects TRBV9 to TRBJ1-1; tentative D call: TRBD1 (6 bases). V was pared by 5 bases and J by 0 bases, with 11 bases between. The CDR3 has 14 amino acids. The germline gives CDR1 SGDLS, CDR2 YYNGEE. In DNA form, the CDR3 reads TGTGCCAGCAGTCAGGGGCAGCTGAACACTGAAGCTTTCTTT. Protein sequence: CASSQGQLNTEAFF.

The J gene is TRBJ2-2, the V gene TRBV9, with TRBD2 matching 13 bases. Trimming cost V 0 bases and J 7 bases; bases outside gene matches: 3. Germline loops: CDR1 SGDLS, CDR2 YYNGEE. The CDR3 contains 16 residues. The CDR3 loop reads CASSVGLAGGGGELFF. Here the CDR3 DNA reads TGTGCCAGCAGCGTAGGACTAGCGGGGGGCGGCGGGGAGCTGTTTTTT.

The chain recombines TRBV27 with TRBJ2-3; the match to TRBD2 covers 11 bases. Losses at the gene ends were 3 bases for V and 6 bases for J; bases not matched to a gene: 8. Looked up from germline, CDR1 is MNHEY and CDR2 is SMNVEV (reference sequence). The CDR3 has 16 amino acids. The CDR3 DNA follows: TGTGCCAGCAGTTTTTTTAGCGGGAGGGGAACGGATACGCAGTATTTT. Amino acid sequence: CASSFFSGRGTDTQYF.

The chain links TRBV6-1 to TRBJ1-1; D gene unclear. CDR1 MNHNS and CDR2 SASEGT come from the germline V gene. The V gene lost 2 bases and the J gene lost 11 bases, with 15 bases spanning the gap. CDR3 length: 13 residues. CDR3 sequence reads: CASSESGRRRAFF. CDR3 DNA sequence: TGTGCCAGCAGTGAATCCGGGAGGCGGAGGGCTTTCTTT.

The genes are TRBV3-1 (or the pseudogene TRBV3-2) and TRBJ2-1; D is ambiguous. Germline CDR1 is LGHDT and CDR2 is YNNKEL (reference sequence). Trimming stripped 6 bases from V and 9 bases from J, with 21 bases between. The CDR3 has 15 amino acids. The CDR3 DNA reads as TGTGCCAGCAGTCAGAACCCCCAGAGCGTCGGTGAGCAGTTCTTC. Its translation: CASSQNPQSVGEQFF.

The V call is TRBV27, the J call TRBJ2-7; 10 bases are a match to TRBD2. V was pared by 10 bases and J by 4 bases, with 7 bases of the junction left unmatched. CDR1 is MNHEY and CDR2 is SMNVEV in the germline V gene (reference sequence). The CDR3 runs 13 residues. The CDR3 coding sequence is TGTGCCACGCTAGCGGGAGATCGTTACGAGCAGTACTTC. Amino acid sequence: CATLAGDRYEQYF.

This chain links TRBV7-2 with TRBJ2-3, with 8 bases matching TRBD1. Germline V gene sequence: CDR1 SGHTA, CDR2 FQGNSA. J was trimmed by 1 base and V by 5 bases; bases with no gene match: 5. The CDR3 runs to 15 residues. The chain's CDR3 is CASSQDRGGTDTQYF. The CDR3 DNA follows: TGTGCCAGCAGCCAAGACAGGGGTGGCACAGATACGCAGTATTTT. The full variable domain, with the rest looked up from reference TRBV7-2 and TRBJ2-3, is GAGVSQSPSNKVTEKGKDVELRCDPISGHTALYWYRQSLGQGLEFLIYFQGNSAPDKSGLPSDRFSAERTGGSVSTLTIQRTQQEDSAVYLCASSQDRGGTDTQYFGPGTRLTVL.

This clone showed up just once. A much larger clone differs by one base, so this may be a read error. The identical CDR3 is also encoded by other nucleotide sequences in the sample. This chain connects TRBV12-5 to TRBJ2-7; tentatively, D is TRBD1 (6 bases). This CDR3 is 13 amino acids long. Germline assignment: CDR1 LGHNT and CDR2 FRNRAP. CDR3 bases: TGTGCTAGTGGTTTGGTCAGGGGCCTCGAGCAGTATGTC. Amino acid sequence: CASGLVRGLEQYV.

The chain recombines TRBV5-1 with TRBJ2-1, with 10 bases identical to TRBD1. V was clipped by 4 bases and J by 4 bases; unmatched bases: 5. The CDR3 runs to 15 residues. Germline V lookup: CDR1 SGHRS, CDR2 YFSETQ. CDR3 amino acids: CASSDRDRGYNEQFF. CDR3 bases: TGCGCCAGCAGCGACCGGGACAGGGGATACAATGAGCAGTTCTTC.

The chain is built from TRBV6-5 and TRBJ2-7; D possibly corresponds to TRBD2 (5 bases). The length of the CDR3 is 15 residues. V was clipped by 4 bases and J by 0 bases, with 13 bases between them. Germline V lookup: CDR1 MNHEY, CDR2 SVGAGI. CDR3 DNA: TGTGCCAGCAGTTCCCCTGGAGGCCTCTCCTACGAGCAGTACGTC. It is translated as CASSSPGGLSYEQYV.

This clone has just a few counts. In nucleotides, the CDR3 is TGTGCCAGCAGCTTATCAGGAACCGGGGAGCTGTTTTTT. Translated: CASSLSGTGELFF. The J gene is TRBJ2-2, the V gene TRBV7-6; D uncertain. The V gene's germline CDR1 is SGHVS and CDR2 FNYEAQ. The CDR3 consists of 13 residues. V was clipped by 2 bases and J by 5 bases, with 6 bases between them.

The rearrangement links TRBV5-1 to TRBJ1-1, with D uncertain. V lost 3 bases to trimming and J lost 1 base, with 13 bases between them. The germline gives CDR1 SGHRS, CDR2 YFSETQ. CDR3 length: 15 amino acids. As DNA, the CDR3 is TGCGCCAGCAGCTCCGAGGGTTGGGGGAACACTGAAGCTTTCTTT. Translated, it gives CASSSEGWGNTEAFF.

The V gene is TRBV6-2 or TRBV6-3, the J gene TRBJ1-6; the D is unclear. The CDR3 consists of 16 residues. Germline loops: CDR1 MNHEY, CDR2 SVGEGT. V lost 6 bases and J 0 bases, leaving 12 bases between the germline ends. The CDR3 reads CASSPVGSSYNSPLHF. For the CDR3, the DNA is TGTGCCAGCAGCCCCGTGGGGAGCTCCTATAATTCACCCCTCCACTTT.

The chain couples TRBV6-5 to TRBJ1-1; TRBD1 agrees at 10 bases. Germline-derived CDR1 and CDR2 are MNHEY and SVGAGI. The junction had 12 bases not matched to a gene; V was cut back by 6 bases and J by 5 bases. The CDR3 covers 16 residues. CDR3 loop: CASSYGTGAGGTEAFF. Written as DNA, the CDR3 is TGTGCCAGCAGCTACGGGACAGGGGCGGGAGGGACTGAAGCTTTCTTT.

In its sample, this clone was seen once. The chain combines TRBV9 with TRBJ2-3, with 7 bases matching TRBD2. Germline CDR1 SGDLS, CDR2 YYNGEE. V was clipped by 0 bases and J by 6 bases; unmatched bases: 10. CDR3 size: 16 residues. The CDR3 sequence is CASSVGQGLGVDTQYF. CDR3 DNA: TGTGCCAGCAGCGTAGGACAAGGACTAGGGGTCGATACGCAGTATTTT.

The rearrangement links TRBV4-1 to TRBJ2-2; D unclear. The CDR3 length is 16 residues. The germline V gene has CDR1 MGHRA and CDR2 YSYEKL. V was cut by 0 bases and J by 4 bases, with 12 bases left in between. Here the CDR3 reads CASSQDQFGFTGELFF. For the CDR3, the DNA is TGCGCCAGCAGCCAAGATCAGTTCGGGTTCACCGGGGAGCTGTTTTTT.

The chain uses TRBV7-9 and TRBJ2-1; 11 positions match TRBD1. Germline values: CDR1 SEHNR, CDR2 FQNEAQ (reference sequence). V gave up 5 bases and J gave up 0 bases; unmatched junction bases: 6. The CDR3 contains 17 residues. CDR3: CASSTGQGASSYNEQFF. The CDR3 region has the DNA TGTGCCAGCAGCACCGGACAGGGGGCGAGCTCCTACAATGAGCAGTTCTTC.

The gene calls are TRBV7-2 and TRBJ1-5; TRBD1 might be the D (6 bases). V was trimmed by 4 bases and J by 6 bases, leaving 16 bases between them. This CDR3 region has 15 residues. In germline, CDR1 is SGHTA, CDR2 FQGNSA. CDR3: CASSWRGGEAQPQHF. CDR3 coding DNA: TGTGCCAGCAGCTGGAGGGGGGGCGAAGCTCAGCCCCAGCATTTT.

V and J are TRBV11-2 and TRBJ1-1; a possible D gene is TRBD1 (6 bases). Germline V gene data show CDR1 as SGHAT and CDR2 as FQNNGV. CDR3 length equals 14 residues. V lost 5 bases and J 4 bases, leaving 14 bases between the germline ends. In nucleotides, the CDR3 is TGTGCCAGCAGCACAGGGTGGGAGAGCACTGAAGCTTTCTTT. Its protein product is CASSTGWESTEAFF.

The CDR3 is CASSSTGGIYEQYV. The CDR3 DNA reads TGTGCCAGCAGTTCTACAGGGGGCATCTACGAGCAGTACGTC. This sequence joins TRBV27 and TRBJ2-7, with TRBD1 matching over 9 bases. The CDR3 covers 14 residues. With 4 bases clipped from V and 3 bases from J, the junction kept 4 bases outside the gene matches. Germline values: CDR1 MNHEY, CDR2 SMNVEV (reference sequence).

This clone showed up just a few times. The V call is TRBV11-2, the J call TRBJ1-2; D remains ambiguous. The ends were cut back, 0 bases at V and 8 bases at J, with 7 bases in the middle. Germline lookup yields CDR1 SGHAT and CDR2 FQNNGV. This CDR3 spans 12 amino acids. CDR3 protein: CASSLEGDGYTF. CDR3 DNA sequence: TGTGCCAGCAGCTTAGAGGGAGACGGCTACACCTTC.